This T cell receptor beta chain was found in a study of T cell responses to AZD1222 COVID-19 vaccine. The germline gives CDR1 SGHNT, CDR2 YYREEE (reference sequence). V lost 4 bases, J lost 0 bases, and 14 bases lay in between. CDR3 length: 16 residues. Study results and limitations: Baseline antibody screening turned up just a handful of seropositive AZD1222 recipients. Donors, mostly white British, included more females; clonal diversity was possibly underestimated.

The analysis combined second doses at about 4 or about 12 weeks. Worth noting for this clone: Its antigen is still unknown.

The assay was immunoSEQ multiplex PCR, and TCRdb's table has in-frame clones only and misses some. Here the sample spans approximately 120,000 clones, around 87% being singletons. This clonotype was obtained from an adult who received the AZD1222 COVID-19 vaccine. V gene TRBV5-4 combines with J gene TRBJ1-3; TRBD1 is a possible D gene (5 bases). Sequenced material: peripheral blood, taken 28 days after the second AZD1222 dose. CDR3 residues: CASSRGRPLSGNTIYF. The CDR3 nucleotides are TGTGCCAGCAGCCGGGGGAGGCCCCTCTCTGGAAACACCATATATTTT.